The text below deals with one TCR beta chain. Its antigen is still unknown. This CDR3 comprises 13 residues. Looked up from germline, CDR1 is MRHNA and CDR2 is SNTAGT. Trimming removed 5 bases from V and 4 bases from J, with 11 bases in between. The data were obtained in a study of cytomegalovirus exposure and HLA in healthy donors. Background on the study: Most donors, roughly 84% of over 300 genotyped, fell in the Caucasian-associated ancestry cluster. Study findings and constraints: The study flagged 150 to 200 TCR beta chains as cytomegalovirus-associated. A later analysis revealed that TCR association rates differed between HLA loci, peaking at DRB1 and bottoming out at HLA-C.

PCR employed 60 Vbeta and 13 Jbeta primers. Only in-frame clones appear in the TCRdb table, and some are missing; sequencing was by immunoSEQ multiplex PCR. The sample carries roughly 130,000 clones, around 79% recorded once. V and J are TRBV6-4 and TRBJ1-1; TRBD1 is a possible D gene (6 bases). The sample consisted of PBMCs. The source of this sequence is a female donor in good health and CMV-seronegative. The CDR3 DNA is TGTGCCAGCAGTAAAACAGGGATCACTGAAGCTTTCTTT. Its protein product is CASSKTGITEAFF.